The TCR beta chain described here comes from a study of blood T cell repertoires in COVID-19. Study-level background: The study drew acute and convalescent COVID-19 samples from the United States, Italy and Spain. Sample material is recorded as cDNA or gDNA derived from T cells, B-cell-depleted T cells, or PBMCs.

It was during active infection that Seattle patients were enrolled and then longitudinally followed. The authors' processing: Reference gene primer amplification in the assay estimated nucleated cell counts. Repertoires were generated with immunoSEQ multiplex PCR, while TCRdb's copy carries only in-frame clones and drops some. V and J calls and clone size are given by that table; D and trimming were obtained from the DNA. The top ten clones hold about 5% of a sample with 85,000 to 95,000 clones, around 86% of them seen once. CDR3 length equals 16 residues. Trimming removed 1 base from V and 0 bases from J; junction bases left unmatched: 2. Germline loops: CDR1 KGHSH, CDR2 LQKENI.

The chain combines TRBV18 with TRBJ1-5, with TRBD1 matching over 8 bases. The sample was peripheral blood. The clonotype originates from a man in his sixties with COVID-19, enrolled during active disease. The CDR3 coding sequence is TGTGCCAGCTCACCACAGGACAGGGATAGCAATCAGCCCCAGCATTTT. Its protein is CASSPQDRDSNQPQHF.